Listed below are T cell receptor beta chains from one sample, sequenced in a study of cytomegalovirus exposure and HLA in healthy donors. TCRdb's table, derived via immunoSEQ multiplex PCR, lists solely in-frame clones and lacks some. Of approximately 220,000 clones listed, over 60% are singletons. The sequenced sample was PBMCs. The origin of the receptors is a man younger than 35 in good health and CMV-seronegative. Each CDR3 is given without its conserved first and last residue. The D gene is left open where the match is weak.

V gene | CDR3 length | D gene | CDR3 protein
TRBV5-1 | 15 | - | ASSLLESGSSYNEQF
TRBV4-2 | 14 | TRBD1 | ASSQQTGGWSTEAF
TRBV6-6 | 13 | - | ASSYLFGTRLTQY
TRBV30 | 10 | TRBD1 | AWGQAIYEQY
TRBV30 | 12 | - | AWSALTGNQPQH
TRBV6-1 | 14 | - | ASSEKTESLWNEQF
TRBV30 | 12 | - | AWSVQLAPETQY
TRBV19 | 16 | TRBD2 | ASRSDRVSGRAYNEQF
TRBV6-1 | 13 | TRBD1 | ASSEAGTVNTEAF
TRBV27 | 12 | TRBD2 | ASSFGGAAYEQY
TRBV5-6 | 13 | TRBD1 | ASSLGDRGNYGYT
TRBV7-8 | 13 | - | ASSLEMEGTGELF
TRBV29-1 | 11 | TRBD1 | SVAGQGQYEQY
TRBV19 | 10 | - | ASSIPRETQY
TRBV5-1 | 15 | TRBD2 | ASSQNSGTSGSYEQY
TRBV29-1 | 11 | - | SVDVGGHQPQH
TRBV9 | 13 | - | ASSIPGDANTEAF
TRBV27 | 14 | TRBD2 | ASSLQSGRARNEQF
TRBV5-6 | 14 | - | ASSLAGSSGANVLT
TRBV9 | 13 | - | ASSVDPGSNTEAF
TRBV21-1 | 13 | - | ASSKEGRGRAEQY
TRBV29-1 | 11 | TRBD1 | SVTGPWNTEAF
TRBV14 | 10 | - | ASSQDYYEQY
TRBV10-1 | 12 | TRBD2 | ASSPGLAPYEQY
TRBV18 | 13 | - | ASSPAAGVSYEQY
TRBV30 | 11 | TRBD2 | AWSGRLAGGEF
TRBV10-3 | 12 | - | AISTGATNEKLF
TRBV10-2 | 11 | - | ASTEGPKNIQY
TRBV5-6 | 13 | TRBD2 | ASSLVPSGGGVQY
TRBV7-9 | 12 | TRBD1 | ASSPSGDRWEQY
TRBV5-1 | 12 | - | ASSLNVLVGEAF
TRBV29-1 | 12 | TRBD1 | SVAGQGAIGEQF
TRBV20-1 | 9 | - | SATRGFEQF
TRBV7-9 | 11 | - | ASSLHEDYGYT
TRBV7-9 | 11 | TRBD1 | ACPGAGGYEQY
TRBV9 | 12 | - | ASSVEAAQETQY
TRBV27 | 12 | TRBD2 | ASSLGTTNNEQF
TRBV7-9 | 13 | - | ASSLEGTGNTEAF
TRBV7-9 | 12 | - | ASSSVGTRYEQY
TRBV5-1 | 15 | - | ASSLETGMPGANVLT
TRBV19 | 13 | - | ASSSRQRNNYGYT
TRBV6-1 | 12 | - | ASSLSGNPYEQY
TRBV11-2 | 14 | TRBD2 | ASSFTSGQNTGELF
TRBV4-1 | 14 | - | ASSQGARQDPYGYT
TRBV7-7 | 13 | TRBD2 | ASSLDSGSVNEQF
TRBV29-1 | 12 | TRBD2 | SVTGTSSYNEQF
TRBV18 | 11 | - | ASSPLSSGELF
TRBV10-3 | 14 | TRBD2 | AISASIAGGWETQY
TRBV19 | 18 | TRBD2 | ASSIEGLAGAGRSTDTQY
TRBV5-1 | 15 | - | ASTLNTWGQDSYEQY
TRBV28 | 16 | - | ASSLSKGLGSVDQPQH
TRBV5-4 | 13 | TRBD2 | ASSYREAVYNEQF
TRBV9 | 13 | TRBD2 | ASSRWTSNTGELF
TRBV28 | 13 | TRBD1 | ASRNPYRGRYEQY
TRBV19 | 11 | - | ASSISSGSRLF
TRBV6-1 | 14 | TRBD2 | ASSEDVAGGYNEQF
TRBV11-3 | 12 | - | ASSLGGNTGELF
TRBV6-1 | 13 | TRBD1 | ASSVTGGWTGELF
TRBV2 | 14 | TRBD1 | ASSGRGDRGLYEQF